This T cell receptor (beta chain) was documented in a study of T cells after yellow fever vaccination. UMIs were added to TCR cDNA along with a universal primer site when it was made by 5'RACE template switching. MiXCR, run by TCRdb on the 5' RACE reads, gives a single entry per CDR3 protein. The data contain some 550,000 distinct CDR3 sequences, roughly 21% of them singletons. The CDR3 contains 16 residues. After removal of 5 bases from V and 5 bases from J, the junction contained 8 bases not matched to a gene. This clonotype was obtained from a man younger than 45 who received the YFV17D yellow fever vaccine. The V call is TRBV12-3 or TRBV12-4, the J call TRBJ2-1; 11 bases match TRBD2. Material: PBMCs, obtained 15 days after the yellow fever booster vaccination. The chain's CDR3 is CASSPLSGRANNEQFF. The CDR3 DNA sequence: TGTGCCAGCAGTCCACTTAGCGGGAGGGCTAACAATGAGCAGTTCTTC.